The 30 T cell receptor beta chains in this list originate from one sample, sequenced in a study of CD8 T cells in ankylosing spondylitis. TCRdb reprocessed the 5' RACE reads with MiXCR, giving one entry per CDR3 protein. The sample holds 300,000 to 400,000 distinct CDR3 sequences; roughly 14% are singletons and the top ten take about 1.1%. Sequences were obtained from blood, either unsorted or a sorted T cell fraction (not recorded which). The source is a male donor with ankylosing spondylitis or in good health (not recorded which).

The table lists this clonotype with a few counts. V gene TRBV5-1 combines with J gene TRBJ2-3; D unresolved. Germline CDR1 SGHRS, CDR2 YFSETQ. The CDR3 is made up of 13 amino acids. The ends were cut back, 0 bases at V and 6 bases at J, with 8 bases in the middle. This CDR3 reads CASSLVVSDTQYF. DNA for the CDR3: TGCGCCAGCAGCTTGGTGGTATCGGATACGCAGTATTTT.

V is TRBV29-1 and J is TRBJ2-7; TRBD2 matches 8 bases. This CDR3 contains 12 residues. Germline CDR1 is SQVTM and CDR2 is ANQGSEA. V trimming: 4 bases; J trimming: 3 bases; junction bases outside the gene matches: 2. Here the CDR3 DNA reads TGCAGCGTTGGCGGGGGGCTCTACGAGCAGTACTTC. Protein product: CSVGGGLYEQYF.

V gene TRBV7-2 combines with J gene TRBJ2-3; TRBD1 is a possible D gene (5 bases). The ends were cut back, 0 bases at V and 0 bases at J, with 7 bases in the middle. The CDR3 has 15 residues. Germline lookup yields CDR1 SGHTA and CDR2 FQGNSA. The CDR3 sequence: CASSLAGPSTDTQYF. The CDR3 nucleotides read TGTGCCAGCAGCTTAGCGGGGCCCAGCACAGATACGCAGTATTTT.

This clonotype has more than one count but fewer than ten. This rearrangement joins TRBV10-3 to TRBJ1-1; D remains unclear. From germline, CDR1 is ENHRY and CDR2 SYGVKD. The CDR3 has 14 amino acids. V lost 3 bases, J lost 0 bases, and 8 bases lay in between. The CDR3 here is CAISDPSMNTEAFF. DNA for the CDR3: TGTGCCATCAGTGATCCGTCAATGAACACTGAAGCTTTCTTT.

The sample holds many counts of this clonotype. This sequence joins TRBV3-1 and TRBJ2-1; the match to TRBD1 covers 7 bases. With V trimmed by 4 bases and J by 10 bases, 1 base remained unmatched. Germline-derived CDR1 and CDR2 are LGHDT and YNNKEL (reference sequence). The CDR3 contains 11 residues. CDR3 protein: CASSLDREQFF. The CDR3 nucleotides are TGTGCCAGCAGCCTGGACAGGGAGCAGTTCTTC.

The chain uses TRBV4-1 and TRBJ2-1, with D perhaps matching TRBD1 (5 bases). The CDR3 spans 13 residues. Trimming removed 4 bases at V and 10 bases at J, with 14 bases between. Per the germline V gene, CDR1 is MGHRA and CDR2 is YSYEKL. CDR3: CASSPTKGKEQFF. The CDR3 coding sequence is TGCGCCAGCAGCCCAACTAAGGGGAAGGAGCAGTTCTTC.

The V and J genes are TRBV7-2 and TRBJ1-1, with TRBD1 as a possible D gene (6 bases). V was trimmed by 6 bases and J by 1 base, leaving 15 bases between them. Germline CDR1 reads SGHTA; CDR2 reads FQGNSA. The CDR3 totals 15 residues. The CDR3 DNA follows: TGTGCCAGCAGTCTATTAGGGGGGACGAACACTGAAGCTTTCTTT. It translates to CASSLLGGTNTEAFF. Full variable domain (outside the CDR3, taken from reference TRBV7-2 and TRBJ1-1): GAGVSQSPSNKVTEKGKDVELRCDPISGHTALYWYRQSLGQGLEFLIYFQGNSAPDKSGLPSDRFSAERTGGSVSTLTIQRTQQEDSAVYLCASSLLGGTNTEAFFGQGTRLTVV.

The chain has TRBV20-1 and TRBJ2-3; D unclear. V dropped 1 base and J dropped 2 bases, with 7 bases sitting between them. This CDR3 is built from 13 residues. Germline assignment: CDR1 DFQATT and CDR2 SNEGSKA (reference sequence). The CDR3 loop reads CSARVQPTDTQYF. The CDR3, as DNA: TGCAGTGCTAGAGTACAGCCCACAGATACGCAGTATTTT.

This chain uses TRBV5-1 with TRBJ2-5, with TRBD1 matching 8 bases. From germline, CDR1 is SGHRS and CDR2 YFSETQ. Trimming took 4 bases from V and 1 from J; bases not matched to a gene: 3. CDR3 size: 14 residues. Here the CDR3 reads CASSIDRGQETQYF. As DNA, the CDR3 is TGCGCCAGCAGCATTGACAGGGGCCAAGAGACCCAGTACTTC.

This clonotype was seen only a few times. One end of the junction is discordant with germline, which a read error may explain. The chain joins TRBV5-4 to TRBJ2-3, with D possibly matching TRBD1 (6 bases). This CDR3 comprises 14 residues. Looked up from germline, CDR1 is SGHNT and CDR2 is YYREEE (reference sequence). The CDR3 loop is CASSFNRVSDTQYF. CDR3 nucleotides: TGTGCTAGCAGCTTTAACAGGGTATCGGATACGCAGTATTTT.

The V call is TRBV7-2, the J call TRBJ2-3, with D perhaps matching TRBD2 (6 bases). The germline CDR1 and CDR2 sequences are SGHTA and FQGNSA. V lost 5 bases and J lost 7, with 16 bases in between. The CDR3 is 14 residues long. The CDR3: CASSPGTAPNTQYF. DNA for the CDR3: TGTGCCAGCAGCCCCGGGACTGCCCCAAATACGCAGTATTTT.

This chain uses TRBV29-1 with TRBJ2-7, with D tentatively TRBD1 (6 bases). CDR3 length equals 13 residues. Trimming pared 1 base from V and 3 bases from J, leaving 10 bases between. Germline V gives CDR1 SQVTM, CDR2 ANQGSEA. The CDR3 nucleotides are TGCAGCGTTGAAGGGGACAAAGACTACGAGCAGTACTTC. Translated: CSVEGDKDYEQYF.

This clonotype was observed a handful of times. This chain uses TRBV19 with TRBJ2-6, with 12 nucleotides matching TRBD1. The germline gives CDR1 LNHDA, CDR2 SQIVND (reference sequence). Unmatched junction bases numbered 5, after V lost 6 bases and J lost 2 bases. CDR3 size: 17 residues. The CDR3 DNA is TGTGCCAGTAGCCCCGGGACAGGGGGCGCTGGGGCCAACGTCCTGACTTTC. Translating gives CASSPGTGGAGANVLTF. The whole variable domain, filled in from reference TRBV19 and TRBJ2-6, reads DGGITQSPKYLFRKEGQNVTLSCEQNLNHDAMYWYRQDPGQGLRLIYYSQIVNDFQKGDIAEGYSVSREKKESFPLTVTSAQKNPTAFYLCASSPGTGGAGANVLTFGAGSRLTVL.

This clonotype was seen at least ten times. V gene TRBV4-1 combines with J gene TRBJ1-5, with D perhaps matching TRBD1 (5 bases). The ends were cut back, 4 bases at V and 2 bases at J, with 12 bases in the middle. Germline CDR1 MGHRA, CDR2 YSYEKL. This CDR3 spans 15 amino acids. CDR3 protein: CASSRGVTGNQPQHF. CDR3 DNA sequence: TGCGCCAGCAGCCGGGGGGTGACAGGCAATCAGCCCCAGCATTTT.

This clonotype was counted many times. CDR3 sequence: CASSLQPTGNTGELFF. CDR3 DNA: TGCGCCAGCAGCTTACAGCCGACAGGGAACACCGGGGAGCTGTTTTTT. V is TRBV5-1 and J is TRBJ2-2; perhaps TRBD1 as D (6 bases). The CDR3 is 16 residues long. Trimming left V 2 bases short and J 1 base short, with 12 bases between. Per the germline V gene, CDR1 is SGHRS and CDR2 is YFSETQ.

The CDR3 DNA reads TGTGCCAGCAGTCGAAGAGGACAGGGGGCCTCTGGCTACACCTTC. Translated: CASSRRGQGASGYTF. This chain joins TRBV12-3 or TRBV12-4 and TRBJ1-2, with 11 bases matching TRBD1. V lost 5 bases and J lost 7; bases outside the gene matches: 9. The CDR3 covers 15 residues.

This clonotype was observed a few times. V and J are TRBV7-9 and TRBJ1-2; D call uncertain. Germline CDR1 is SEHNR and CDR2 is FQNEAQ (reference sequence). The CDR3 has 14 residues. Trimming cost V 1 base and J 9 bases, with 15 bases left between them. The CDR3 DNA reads TGTGCCAGCAGCTTAGATGGGCCCCTGAAGAGCTACACCTTC. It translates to CASSLDGPLKSYTF.

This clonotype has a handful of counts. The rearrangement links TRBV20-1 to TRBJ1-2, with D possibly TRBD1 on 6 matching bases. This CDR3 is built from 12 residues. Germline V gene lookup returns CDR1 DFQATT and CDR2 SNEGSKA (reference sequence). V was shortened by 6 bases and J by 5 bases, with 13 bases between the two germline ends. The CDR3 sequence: CSAQTGIYGYTF. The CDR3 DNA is TGCAGTGCGCAAACAGGGATTTATGGCTACACCTTC.

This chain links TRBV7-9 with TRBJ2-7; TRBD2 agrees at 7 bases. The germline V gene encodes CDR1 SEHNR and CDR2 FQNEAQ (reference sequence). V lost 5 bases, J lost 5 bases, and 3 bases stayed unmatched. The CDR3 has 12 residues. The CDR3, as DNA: TGTGCCAGCAGCCCTGCGGGAGACGAGCAGTACTTC. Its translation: CASSPAGDEQYF.

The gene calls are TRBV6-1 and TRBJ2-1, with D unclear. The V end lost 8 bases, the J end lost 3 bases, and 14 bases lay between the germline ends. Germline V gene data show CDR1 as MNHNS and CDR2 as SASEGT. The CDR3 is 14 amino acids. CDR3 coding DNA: TGTGCCAGCTCAGGCCTCTTACTCTACAATGAGCAGTTCTTC. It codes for CASSGLLLYNEQFF.

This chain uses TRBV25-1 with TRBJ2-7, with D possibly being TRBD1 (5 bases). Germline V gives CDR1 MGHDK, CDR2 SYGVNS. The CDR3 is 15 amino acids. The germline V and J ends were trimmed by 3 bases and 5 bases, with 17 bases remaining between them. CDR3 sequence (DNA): TGTGCCAGCAGTGAGGGAACAGGCCCCGGAAACGAGCAGTACTTC. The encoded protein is CASSEGTGPGNEQYF.

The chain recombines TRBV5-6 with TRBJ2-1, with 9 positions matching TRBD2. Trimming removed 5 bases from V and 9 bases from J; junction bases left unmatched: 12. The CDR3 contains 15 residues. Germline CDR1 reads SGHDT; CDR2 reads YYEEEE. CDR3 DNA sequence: TGTGCCAGCAGACAAACGGCGGGAGGGCCAAGTGAGCAGTTCTTC. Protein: CASRQTAGGPSEQFF. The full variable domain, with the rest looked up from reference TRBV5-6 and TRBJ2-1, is DAGVTQSPTHLIKTRGQQVTLRCSPKSGHDTVSWYQQALGQGPQFIFQYYEEEERQRGNFPDRFSGHQFPNYSSELNVNALLLGDSALYLCASRQTAGGPSEQFFGPGTRLTVL.

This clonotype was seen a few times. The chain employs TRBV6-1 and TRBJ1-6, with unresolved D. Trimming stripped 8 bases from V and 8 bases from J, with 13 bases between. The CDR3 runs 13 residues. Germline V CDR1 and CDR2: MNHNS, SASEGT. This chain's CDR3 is CASSGVMDSPLHF. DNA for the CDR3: TGTGCCAGCTCCGGGGTTATGGATTCACCCCTCCACTTT.

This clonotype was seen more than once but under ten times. CDR3 in amino acids: CASRALRDRDPKGRTEAFF. The DNA for the CDR3 is TGTGCCAGCAGAGCCCTCCGGGACAGAGACCCGAAGGGAAGAACTGAAGCTTTCTTT. V is TRBV11-2 and J is TRBJ1-1; 7 nucleotides match TRBD1. From germline, CDR1 is SGHAT and CDR2 FQNNGV. The trim removed 6 bases at V and 5 bases at J, leaving 24 bases unmatched. This CDR3 has 19 amino acids.

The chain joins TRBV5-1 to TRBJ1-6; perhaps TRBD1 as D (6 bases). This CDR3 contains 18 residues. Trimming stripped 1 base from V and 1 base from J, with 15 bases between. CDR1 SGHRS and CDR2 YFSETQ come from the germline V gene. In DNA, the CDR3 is TGCGCCAGCAGCTTGACAGGGTTAAGGAGGTCCTATAATTCACCCCTCCACTTT. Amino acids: CASSLTGLRRSYNSPLHF.

CDR3 DNA: TGCAGTGCTAGTACCGGGGGGGGGATCCAAGAGACCCAGTACTTC. Its translation: CSASTGGGIQETQYF. This sequence joins TRBV20-1 and TRBJ2-5; TRBD2 aligns across 8 bases. The J segment lost 1 base and the V segment lost 3 bases, leaving 7 bases of the junction unmatched. Germline V gene lookup returns CDR1 DFQATT and CDR2 SNEGSKA (reference sequence). CDR3 length: 15 amino acids.

The CDR3 DNA sequence: TGTGCCAGCTCACCGTCGGCTAGCGGGACCCTATCCTACGAGCAGTACTTC. This encodes CASSPSASGTLSYEQYF. J is TRBJ2-7 and V is TRBV18; TRBD2 matches 9 bases. In germline, CDR1 is KGHSH, CDR2 LQKENI. This CDR3 region has 17 residues. The J segment lost 1 base and the V segment lost 3 bases, leaving 10 bases of the junction unmatched.

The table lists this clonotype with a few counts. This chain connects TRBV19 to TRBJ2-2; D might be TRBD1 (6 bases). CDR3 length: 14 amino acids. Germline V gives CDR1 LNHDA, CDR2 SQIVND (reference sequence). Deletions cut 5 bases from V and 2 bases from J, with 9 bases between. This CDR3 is CASSWDINTGELFF. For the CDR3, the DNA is TGTGCCAGTAGTTGGGACATTAACACCGGGGAGCTGTTTTTT.

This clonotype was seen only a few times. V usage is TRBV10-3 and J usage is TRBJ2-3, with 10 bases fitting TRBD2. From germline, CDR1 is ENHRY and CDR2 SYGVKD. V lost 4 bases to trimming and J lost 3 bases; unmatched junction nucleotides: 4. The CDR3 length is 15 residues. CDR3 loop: CAISVGLADTDTQYF. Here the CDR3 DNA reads TGTGCCATCAGTGTAGGACTAGCGGATACAGATACGCAGTATTTT.

The CDR3: CASSQGPEGQPQHF. The CDR3 DNA follows: TGCGCCAGCAGCCAGGGTCCCGAGGGTCAGCCCCAGCATTTT. The chain uses TRBV4-1 and TRBJ1-5; D is ambiguous. Germline CDR1 MGHRA, CDR2 YSYEKL. There are 14 residues in the CDR3. Trimming stripped 3 bases from V and 6 bases from J, with 12 bases between.